This T cell receptor beta chain was identified during a study of blood T cell repertoires in COVID-19. Study overall: In each case, the material was cDNA or gDNA derived from T cells, B-cell-depleted T cells, or PBMCs.

Deletions cut 0 bases from V and 0 bases from J, with 9 bases between. The CDR3 totals 15 residues. The germline gives CDR1 MGHRA, CDR2 YSYEKL. In the original workflow: Estimation of nucleated cell counts was performed using reference gene primer amplification. Using immunoSEQ multiplex PCR, the repertoire was profiled, and TCRdb retains in-frame clones only, with some absent. V, J and clone size reflect that table, while D and trimming were determined from the DNA. The data contain about 87,000 clones, around 84% of them singletons. Material for sequencing was peripheral blood. This TCR was sampled from a man aged 40-49 years with acute or convalescent COVID-19. The chain uses TRBV4-1 and TRBJ2-7, with D maybe TRBD2 (6 bases). CDR3 coding DNA: TGCGCCAGCAGCCAAGATGAGGACTACTCCTACGAGCAGTACTTC. Protein product: CASSQDEDYSYEQYF.